The 29 T cell receptor beta chains below come from one sample, sequenced in a study of patients and donors after allogeneic stem cell transplantation. A single record per CDR3 protein comes from TCRdb applying MiXCR to the RT-PCR reads. The profile shows hundreds of thousands of distinct CDR3 sequences, 16% of them singletons. Sequenced material: blood, either unsorted or a sorted T cell fraction (not recorded which). These receptors were collected from a human donor who was either an allogeneic HSCT recipient or a stem cell or donor lymphocyte infusion donor (not recorded which). It is not recorded whose cells these are; they may come from a transplant donor.

This clonotype was observed a few times. The rearrangement uses TRBV5-1 and TRBJ1-4, with D hard to call. V was cut by 5 bases and J by 3 bases, with 8 bases left in between. Per the germline V gene, CDR1 is SGHRS and CDR2 is YFSETQ. CDR3 length equals 13 residues. The CDR3 region has the DNA TGCGCCAGCAGACGGACGTCTAATGAAAAACTGTTTTTT. Its protein product is CASRRTSNEKLFF.

This clonotype was seen a handful of times. This sequence joins TRBV4-2 and TRBJ2-4; 7 bases align to TRBD2. The CDR3 length is 16 residues. The germline V gene encodes CDR1 LGHNA and CDR2 YNFKEQ. V dropped 1 base and J dropped 6; count of bases not matched to a gene: 9. This CDR3 reads CASSQVSAGEVNIQYF. The CDR3 DNA is TGTGCCAGCAGCCAAGTCTCGGCGGGAGAGGTAAACATTCAGTACTTC.

This clonotype was detected a few times. The chain combines TRBV10-3 with TRBJ2-6; 7 nucleotides align to TRBD2. Trimming took 0 bases from V and 9 from J; bases not matched to a gene: 5. Germline lookup yields CDR1 ENHRY and CDR2 SYGVKD. This CDR3 contains 15 residues. The CDR3 here is CAISESGRDGNVLTF. DNA of the CDR3: TGTGCCATCAGTGAGTCGGGGAGGGATGGCAACGTCCTGACTTTC.

There are many counts of this clonotype. This chain joins TRBV4-1 and TRBJ2-1; D possibly corresponds to TRBD2 (7 bases). Per germline, CDR1 MGHRA and CDR2 YSYEKL. The V end was cut by 0 bases, the J end by 8 bases, with 23 bases between. This CDR3 has 18 amino acids. The CDR3 DNA reads TGCGCCAGCAGCCAAGACTGGGGGCGGGGGTCAATTGGGGATGAGCAGTTCTTC. It translates to CASSQDWGRGSIGDEQFF.

This clonotype was seen more than once but under ten times. The chain combines TRBV2 with TRBJ2-1, with D unclear. Germline V lookup: CDR1 SNHLY, CDR2 FYNNEI. CDR3 length: 14 residues. V lost 6 bases and J lost 2, with 11 bases in between. The CDR3 loop is CASSARGAYNEQFF. The CDR3 region has the DNA TGTGCCAGCAGCGCTAGAGGAGCCTACAATGAGCAGTTCTTC.

V usage is TRBV20-1 and J usage is TRBJ1-6, with TRBD1 identical over 10 bases. This CDR3 has 14 amino acids. Germline CDR1 is DFQATT and CDR2 is SNEGSKA (reference sequence). After removal of 5 bases from V and 7 bases from J, the junction contained 5 bases not matched to a gene. The CDR3 nucleotides are TGCAGTGCTTTGCCGGGACAGGGGAATTCACCCCTCCACTTT. Protein sequence: CSALPGQGNSPLHF.

This clonotype was seen more than once but under ten times. The chain recombines TRBV3-1 with TRBJ2-7; D unresolved. V was pared by 1 base and J by 5 bases, with 3 bases between. CDR3 length equals 11 residues. The germline V gene encodes CDR1 LGHDT and CDR2 YNNKEL (reference sequence). CDR3 amino acids: CASSQVNEQYF. The CDR3, as DNA: TGTGCCAGCAGCCAAGTCAACGAGCAGTACTTC.

This clonotype appeared a few times. The J gene is TRBJ1-5, the V gene TRBV19; D is ambiguous. The CDR3 totals 15 residues. CDR1 and CDR2 from the germline V gene are LNHDA and SQIVND (reference sequence). The V end was cut by 4 bases, the J end by 3 bases, with 13 bases between. This CDR3 reads CASSTVLGDNQPQHF. CDR3 nucleotide sequence: TGTGCCAGTAGTACTGTGCTGGGCGACAATCAGCCCCAGCATTTT.

This sequence joins TRBV10-3 and TRBJ1-1, with no clear D. The CDR3 covers 11 residues. Trimming left V 3 bases short and J 6 bases short, with 5 bases between. Germline CDR1 and CDR2: ENHRY and SYGVKD. The CDR3 reads CAISEAAEAFF. The CDR3 DNA sequence: TGTGCCATCAGTGAAGCTGCTGAAGCTTTCTTT.

This chain uses TRBV19 with TRBJ2-1, with D unclear. Germline assignment: CDR1 LNHDA and CDR2 SQIVND (reference sequence). The germline V and J ends were trimmed by 2 bases and 8 bases, with 7 bases remaining between them. This CDR3 is 12 amino acids long. As DNA, the CDR3 is TGTGCCAGTAGTATATCAGGTTATGAGCAGTTCTTC. Residues: CASSISGYEQFF. Variable domain in full (rest from reference TRBV19 and TRBJ2-1): DGGITQSPKYLFRKEGQNVTLSCEQNLNHDAMYWYRQDPGQGLRLIYYSQIVNDFQKGDIAEGYSVSREKKESFPLTVTSAQKNPTAFYLCASSISGYEQFFGPGTRLTVL.

The chain employs TRBV5-1 and TRBJ1-6; TRBD1 is a possible D gene (5 bases). The germline gives CDR1 SGHRS, CDR2 YFSETQ. Trimming shortened V by 5 bases and J by 9 bases, and 15 bases separated the two germline ends. The CDR3 extends over 14 amino acids. The CDR3 loop reads CASRQTARSSPLHF. The DNA for the CDR3 is TGCGCCAGCAGACAGACAGCCCGGAGTTCACCCCTCCACTTT.

This clonotype was recorded many times. The rearrangement links TRBV3-1 to TRBJ2-1, with 10 bases identical to TRBD1. Germline V gene data show CDR1 as LGHDT and CDR2 as YNNKEL (reference sequence). The CDR3 is 15 amino acids. Losses at the gene ends were 3 bases for V and 7 bases for J; bases not matched to a gene: 6. The CDR3 DNA is TGTGCCAGCAGCCACGGGGGACAGGGGTGGAATGAGCAGTTCTTC. Protein sequence: CASSHGGQGWNEQFF.

The chain has TRBV11-2 and TRBJ1-5, with 10 bases identical to TRBD1. Germline CDR1 reads SGHAT; CDR2 reads FQNNGV. Trimming cost V 1 base and J 5 bases; bases outside gene matches: 11. The length of the CDR3 is 18 residues. The CDR3 sequence is CASSLGGSGQGTDQPQHF. DNA of the CDR3: TGTGCCAGCAGCTTAGGCGGTTCGGGACAGGGGACCGATCAGCCCCAGCATTTT.

This clonotype was observed at least ten times. The chain uses TRBV15 and TRBJ2-3, with 7 bases fitting TRBD1. Trimming took 2 bases from V and 3 from J; bases not matched to a gene: 8. This CDR3 has 16 amino acids. Germline V CDR1 and CDR2: LNHNV, YYDKDF (reference sequence). The CDR3 DNA is TGTGCCACCAGCAGACGAGACAGGGCCGCAACAGATACGCAGTATTTT. It yields the protein CATSRRDRAATDTQYF.

This clonotype appeared a few times. The CDR3 coding sequence is TGCAGTGCTAGACAATGGACTAGCGGGAGTTTTTATGAGCAGTTCTTC. This translates into CSARQWTSGSFYEQFF. This chain uses TRBV20-1 with TRBJ2-1; 13 bases are shared with TRBD2. The CDR3 covers 16 residues. After removal of 2 bases from V and 8 bases from J, the junction contained 9 bases not matched to a gene. Germline V gives CDR1 DFQATT, CDR2 SNEGSKA (reference sequence).

The V gene is TRBV4-1, the J gene TRBJ2-2; 11 bases match TRBD2. Trimming took 2 bases from V and 7 from J; bases not matched to a gene: 15. The CDR3 spans 19 residues. Germline-derived CDR1 and CDR2 are MGHRA and YSYEKL. The CDR3 region is CASSQLWGSGRAYGGELFF. The CDR3 DNA follows: TGCGCCAGCAGCCAATTATGGGGTAGCGGGAGGGCCTATGGCGGGGAGCTGTTTTTT.

V gene TRBV7-6 combines with J gene TRBJ2-7, with 10 bases identical to TRBD2. The CDR3 runs 17 residues. V lost 5 bases and J lost 0; bases outside the gene matches: 10. Germline-derived CDR1 and CDR2 are SGHVS and FNYEAQ. CDR3 protein: CASSPEPGLAASYEQYF. The CDR3 coding sequence is TGTGCCAGCAGCCCCGAACCCGGACTAGCGGCCTCCTACGAGCAGTACTTC. Filled out from reference TRBV7-6 and TRBJ2-7, the complete variable domain reads GAGVSQSPRYKVTKRGQDVALRCDPISGHVSLYWYRQALGQGPEFLTYFNYEAQQDKSGLPNDRFSAERPEGSISTLTIQRTEQRDSAMYRCASSPEPGLAASYEQYFGPGTRLTVT.

In this sample, this clonotype turned up many times. The V and J genes are TRBV12-3 or TRBV12-4 and TRBJ1-6; 8 nucleotides match TRBD1. This CDR3 contains 12 residues. Losses at the gene ends were 5 bases for V and 10 bases for J; bases not matched to a gene: 1. The CDR3, as DNA: TGTGCCAGCAGTGACAGGGGATCACCCCTCCACTTT. It is translated as CASSDRGSPLHF.

The J gene is TRBJ2-2, the V gene TRBV27, with 7 bases matching TRBD2. The J segment lost 3 bases and the V segment lost 2 bases, leaving 3 bases of the junction unmatched. The CDR3 loop spans 15 amino acids. Germline V gene sequence: CDR1 MNHEY, CDR2 SMNVEV (reference sequence). The CDR3 nucleotides read TGTGCCAGCAGTTTACGGGGGGAACACACCGGGGAGCTGTTTTTT. Translating gives CASSLRGEHTGELFF.

There are many counts of this clonotype. The rearrangement uses TRBV18 and TRBJ2-7, with D possibly being TRBD1 (6 bases). Trimming took off 6 bases at V and 5 bases at J, with 8 bases between the two ends. The V gene's germline CDR1 is KGHSH and CDR2 LQKENI. This CDR3 has 11 residues. The CDR3 DNA reads TGTGCCAGCTCCCCAGGGGACGAGCAGTACTTC. The encoded protein is CASSPGDEQYF.

This clonotype was picked up a small number of times. J is TRBJ2-2 and V is TRBV19, with TRBD1 identical over 7 bases. Germline-derived CDR1 and CDR2 are LNHDA and SQIVND (reference sequence). The CDR3 is 14 residues long. V was pared by 10 bases and J by 1 base, with 6 bases of the junction left unmatched. The CDR3 nucleotides are TGTGCCATTAAGGACAGGTTGAACACCGGGGAGCTGTTTTTT. This translates into CAIKDRLNTGELFF. Combining the CDR3 with reference TRBV19 and TRBJ2-2 gives the whole variable domain DGGITQSPKYLFRKEGQNVTLSCEQNLNHDAMYWYRQDPGQGLRLIYYSQIVNDFQKGDIAEGYSVSREKKESFPLTVTSAQKNPTAFYLCAIKDRLNTGELFFGEGSRLTVL.

This clonotype has a handful of counts. The chain recombines TRBV6-4 with TRBJ2-1; 10 bases line up with TRBD2. The CDR3 is made up of 15 amino acids. The germline V gene has CDR1 MRHNA and CDR2 SNTAGT. V was clipped by 5 bases and J by 2 bases; unmatched bases: 3. DNA for the CDR3: TGTGCCAGCAGTCATGGGACTAGCGCCTACAATGAGCAGTTCTTC. Translation: CASSHGTSAYNEQFF.

This clonotype was found many times. The V and J genes are TRBV7-9 and TRBJ1-1; D is ambiguous. Germline V gene sequence: CDR1 SEHNR, CDR2 FQNEAQ (reference sequence). V lost 8 bases to trimming and J lost 0 bases, with 10 bases between them. This CDR3 is built from 13 residues. The CDR3 DNA is TGTGCCAGCCGAGGAGGAATGAACACTGAAGCTTTCTTT. Amino acids: CASRGGMNTEAFF.

This clonotype appeared a few times. The V call is TRBV11-2, the J call TRBJ2-7; D not certain. Trimming pared 5 bases from V and 8 bases from J, leaving 13 bases between. CDR1 and CDR2 (germline): SGHAT, FQNNGV. The length of the CDR3 is 12 residues. The CDR3 DNA reads TGTGCCAGCAGCCCCCGTATTCAGCAGCAGTACTTC. Its protein is CASSPRIQQQYF.

This clonotype was observed a few times. The V and J genes are TRBV30 and TRBJ2-2; D is unresolved. The CDR3 extends over 13 amino acids. CDR1 GTSNPN and CDR2 SVGIG come from the germline V gene (reference sequence). Trimming took off 4 bases at V and 3 bases at J, with 9 bases between the two ends. The CDR3 here is CAWTGTDTGELFF. CDR3 in DNA: TGTGCCTGGACTGGAACTGACACCGGGGAGCTGTTTTTT.

This clonotype was detected a few times. The rearrangement joins TRBV7-9 to TRBJ2-7; perhaps D is TRBD1 or TRBD2 (5 bases each). The ends were cut back, 4 bases at V and 1 base at J, with 20 bases in the middle. CDR1 is SEHNR and CDR2 is FQNEAQ in the germline V gene (reference sequence). The CDR3 runs to 17 residues. In DNA form, the CDR3 reads TGTGCCAGCAGCTCCCCGAAGGGAGCCCAGGGATCCTACGAGCAGTACTTC. Translating it yields CASSSPKGAQGSYEQYF.

J is TRBJ2-7 and V is TRBV4-3; 8 bases are shared with TRBD1. CDR1 and CDR2 from the germline V gene are LGHNA and YSLEER. The V gene end was trimmed by 0 bases and the J gene end by 4 bases; junction bases not matched to a gene: 8. The CDR3 spans 16 residues. The DNA for the CDR3 is TGCGCCAGCAGCCAAGATCTCAGGGGGCGATGGTACGAGCAGTACTTC. It is translated as CASSQDLRGRWYEQYF.

This clonotype was observed a handful of times. The chain employs TRBV2 and TRBJ2-7; 11 positions match TRBD2. Germline-derived CDR1 and CDR2 are SNHLY and FYNNEI. This CDR3 is built from 15 residues. The J segment lost 3 bases and the V segment lost 6 bases, leaving 7 bases of the junction unmatched. CDR3 region: CASRETSGTIYEQYF. In DNA form, the CDR3 reads TGTGCCAGCAGAGAGACTAGCGGGACCATCTACGAGCAGTACTTC.

V usage is TRBV5-1 and J usage is TRBJ2-3; D uncertain. The germline V and J ends were trimmed by 4 bases and 4 bases, with 7 bases remaining between them. Germline-derived CDR1 and CDR2 are SGHRS and YFSETQ. The CDR3 is 12 amino acids. CDR3 sequence reads: CASSQNPDTQYF. CDR3 nucleotide sequence: TGCGCCAGCAGCCAAAACCCAGATACGCAGTATTTT. Full variable domain (remainder filled in from reference TRBV5-1 and TRBJ2-3): KAGVTQTPRYLIKTRGQQVTLSCSPISGHRSVSWYQQTPGQGLQFLFEYFSETQRNKGNFPGRFSGRQFSNSRSEMNVSTLELGDSALYLCASSQNPDTQYFGPGTRLTVL.